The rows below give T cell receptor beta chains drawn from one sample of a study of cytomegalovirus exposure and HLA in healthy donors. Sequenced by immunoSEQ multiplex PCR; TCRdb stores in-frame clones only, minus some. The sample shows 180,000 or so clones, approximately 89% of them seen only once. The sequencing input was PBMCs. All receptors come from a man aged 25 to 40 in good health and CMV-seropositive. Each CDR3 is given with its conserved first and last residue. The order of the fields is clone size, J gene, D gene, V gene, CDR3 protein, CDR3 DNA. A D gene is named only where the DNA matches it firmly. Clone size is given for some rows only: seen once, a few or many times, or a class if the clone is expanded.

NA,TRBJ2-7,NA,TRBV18,CASSPGRGYEQYF,TGTGCCAGCTCACCCGGACGGGGATACGAGCAGTACTTC
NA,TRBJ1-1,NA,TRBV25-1,CASRKKAMNTEAFF,TGTGCCAGCAGAAAAAAGGCGATGAACACTGAAGCTTTCTTT
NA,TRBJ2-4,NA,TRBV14,CASSPQGNIQYF,TGTGCCAGCAGCCCCCAGGGGAACATTCAGTACTTC
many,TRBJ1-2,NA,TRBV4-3,CASSQDYASNYGYTF,TGCGCCAGCAGCCAAGATTACGCCAGCAACTATGGCTACACCTTC
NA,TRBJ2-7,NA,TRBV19,CASSIAGTGNSALSF,TGTGCCAGTAGTATAGCCGGGACTGGCAATTCCGCATTATCGTTC
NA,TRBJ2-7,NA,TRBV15,CATSRLGEDEQYF,TGTGCCACCAGCAGGCTAGGGGAGGACGAGCAGTACTTC
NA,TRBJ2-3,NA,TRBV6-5,CASSYSRSTDTQYF,TGTGCCAGCAGTTACTCTAGAAGCACAGATACGCAGTATTTT
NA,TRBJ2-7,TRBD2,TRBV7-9,CASSLGGGYEQYF,TGTGCCAGCAGCTTGGGCGGGGGTTACGAGCAGTACTTC
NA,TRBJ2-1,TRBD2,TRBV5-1,CASSLTSGGHNEQFF,TGCGCCAGCAGCTTGACTAGCGGGGGGCACAATGAGCAGTTCTTC
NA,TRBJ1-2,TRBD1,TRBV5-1,CASSLAGTATGYTF,TGCGCCAGCAGCTTGGCCGGGACAGCGACGGGCTACACCTTC
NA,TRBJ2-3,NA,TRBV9,CASTQWGASTDTQYF,TGTGCCAGCACCCAGTGGGGCGCGAGCACAGATACGCAGTATTTT
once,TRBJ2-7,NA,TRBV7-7,CASSLGVGQHYEQYF,TGTGCTAGCAGCTTAGGGGTCGGCCAGCACTACGAGCAGTACTTC
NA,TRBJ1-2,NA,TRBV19,CASSGSNYGYTF,TGTGCCAGTAGTGGGTCCAACTATGGCTACACCTTC
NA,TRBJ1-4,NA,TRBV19,CASSIPTGVYEKLFF,TGTGCCAGTAGTATCCCGACGGGGGTCTATGAAAAACTGTTTTTT
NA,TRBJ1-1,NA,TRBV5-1,CASSSVLDGDEAFF,TGCGCCAGCAGCTCGGTTCTCGACGGGGATGAAGCTTTCTTT
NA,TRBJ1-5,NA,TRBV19,CASSIERDQPQHF,TGTGCCAGTAGTATCGAAAGGGATCAGCCCCAGCATTTT
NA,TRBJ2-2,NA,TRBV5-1,CASSLGRELFF,TGCGCCAGCAGCTTGGGGAGGGAGCTGTTTTTT
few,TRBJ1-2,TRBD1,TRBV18,CASPATGEYGYTF,TGTGCCAGCCCGGCGACAGGGGAGTATGGCTACACCTTC
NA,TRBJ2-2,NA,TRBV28,CASSLSPLSAMTGELFF,TGTGCCAGCAGTTTATCCCCCCTTAGCGCCATGACCGGGGAGCTGTTTTTT
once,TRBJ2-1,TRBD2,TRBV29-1,CSVQVASGSHEQFF,TGCAGCGTTCAGGTGGCTAGCGGGAGCCATGAGCAGTTCTTC
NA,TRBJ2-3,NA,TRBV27,CASSSLLLAYTDTQYF,TGTGCCAGCAGTTCCCTCCTCTTAGCCTACACAGATACGCAGTATTTT
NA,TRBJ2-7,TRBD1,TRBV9,CASSVGQGISYEQYF,TGTGCCAGCAGCGTAGGACAGGGCATCTCCTACGAGCAGTACTTC
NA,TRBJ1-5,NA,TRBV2,CASREGNQPQHF,TGTGCCAGCAGGGAGGGCAATCAGCCCCAGCATTTT
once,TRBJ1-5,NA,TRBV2,CASSRGTLKGNQPQHF,TGTGCCAGCAGTAGAGGGACTTTAAAAGGCAATCAGCCCCAGCATTTT
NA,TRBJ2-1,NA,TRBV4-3,CASSQEFIGVGEQFF,TGCGCCAGCAGCCAAGAGTTTATCGGAGTCGGTGAGCAGTTCTTC
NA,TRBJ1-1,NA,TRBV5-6,CASSPLAGFSTEAFF,TGTGCCAGCAGCCCTCTCGCAGGATTCAGTACTGAAGCTTTCTTT
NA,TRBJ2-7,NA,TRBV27,CASSQQGLYEQYF,TGTGCCAGCAGTCAACAGGGCCTCTACGAGCAGTACTTC
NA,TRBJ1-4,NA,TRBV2,CASLDRREDEKLFF,TGTGCCAGCCTTGATAGGAGGGAGGATGAAAAACTGTTTTTC
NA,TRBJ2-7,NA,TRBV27,CASSSAGGSYEQYF,TGTGCCAGCAGTTCAGCAGGGGGGTCCTACGAGCAGTACTTC
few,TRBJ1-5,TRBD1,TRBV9,CASSGPTQGVPEPQHF,TGTGCCAGCAGCGGACCCACCCAGGGGGTCCCAGAGCCCCAGCATTTT
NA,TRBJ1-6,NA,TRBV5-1,CASKGVDSYNSPLHF,TGCGCCAGCAAGGGGGTAGACAGCTATAATTCACCCCTCCACTTT
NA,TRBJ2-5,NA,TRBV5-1,CASSLRGANQETQYF,TGCGCCAGCAGCTTGCGAGGAGCTAACCAAGAGACCCAGTACTTC
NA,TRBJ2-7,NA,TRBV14,CASSLFRASSYEQYF,TGTGCCAGCAGCCTCTTTCGGGCCAGCTCCTACGAGCAGTACTTC
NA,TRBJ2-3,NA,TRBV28,CASSFPGVPDTQYF,TGTGCCAGCAGTTTCCCCGGGGTGCCAGATACGCAGTATTTT
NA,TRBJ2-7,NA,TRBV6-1,CAIFPHEQYF,TGTGCCATCTTTCCGCACGAGCAGTACTTC
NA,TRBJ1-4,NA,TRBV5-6,CASSLRGGPGGEKLFF,TGTGCCAGCAGCTTGCGGGGGGGCCCCGGCGGTGAAAAACTGTTTTTT
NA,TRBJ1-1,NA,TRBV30,CAGGVIRQGLKMNTEAFF,TGTGCCGGTGGAGTCATCCGGCAGGGGCTAAAAATGAACACTGAAGCTTTCTTT
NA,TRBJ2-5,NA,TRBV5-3,CARSSCLGETQYF,TGTGCCAGAAGCTCCTGTCTGGGGGAGACCCAGTACTTC
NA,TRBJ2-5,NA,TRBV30,CAWSYSRGPQETQYF,TGTGCCTGGAGTTATAGCCGGGGGCCCCAAGAGACCCAGTACTTC
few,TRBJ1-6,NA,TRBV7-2,CASSFGQGTTPLHF,TGTGCCAGCAGCTTCGGTCAGGGCACAACACCCCTCCACTTT